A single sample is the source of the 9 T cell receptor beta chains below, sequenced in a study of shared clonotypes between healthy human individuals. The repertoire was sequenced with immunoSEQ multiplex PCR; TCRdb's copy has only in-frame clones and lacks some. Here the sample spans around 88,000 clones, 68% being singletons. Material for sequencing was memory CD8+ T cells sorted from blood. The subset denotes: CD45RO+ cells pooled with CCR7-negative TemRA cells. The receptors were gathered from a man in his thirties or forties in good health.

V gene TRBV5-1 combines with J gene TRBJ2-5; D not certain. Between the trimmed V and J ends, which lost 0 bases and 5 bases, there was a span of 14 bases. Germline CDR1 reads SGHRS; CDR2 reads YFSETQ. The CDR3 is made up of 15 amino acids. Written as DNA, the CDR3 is TGCGCCAGCAGCTTGGAGGCCCCCGGGCAGGAGACCCAGTACTTC. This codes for CASSLEAPGQETQYF.

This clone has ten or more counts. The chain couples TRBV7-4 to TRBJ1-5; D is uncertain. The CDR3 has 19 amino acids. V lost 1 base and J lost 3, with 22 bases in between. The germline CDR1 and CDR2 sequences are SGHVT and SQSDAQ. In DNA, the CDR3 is TGTGCCAGCAGCTTAGTGCCGGGTCTTATTTCCATTGCCAATCAGCCCCAGCATTTT. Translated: CASSLVPGLISIANQPQHF.

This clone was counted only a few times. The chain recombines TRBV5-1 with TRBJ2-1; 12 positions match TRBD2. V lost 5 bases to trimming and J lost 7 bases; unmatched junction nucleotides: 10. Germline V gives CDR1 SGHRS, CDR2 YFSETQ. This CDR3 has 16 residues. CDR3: CASRTSGTSGFNEQFF. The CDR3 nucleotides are TGCGCCAGCAGGACATCCGGGACTAGCGGGTTTAATGAGCAGTTCTTC.

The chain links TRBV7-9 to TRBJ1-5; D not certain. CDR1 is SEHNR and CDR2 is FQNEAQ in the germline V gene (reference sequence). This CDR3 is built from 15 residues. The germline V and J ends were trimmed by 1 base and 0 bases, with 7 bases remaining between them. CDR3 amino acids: CASSLGQASNQPQHF. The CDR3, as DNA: TGTGCCAGCAGCTTAGGGCAGGCTAGCAATCAGCCCCAGCATTTT. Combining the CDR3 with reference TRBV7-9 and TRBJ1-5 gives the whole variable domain DTGVSQNPRHKITKRGQNVTFRCDPISEHNRLYWYRQTLGQGPEFLTYFQNEAQLEKSRLLSDRFSAERPKGSFSTLEIQRTEQGDSAMYLCASSLGQASNQPQHFGDGTRLSIL.

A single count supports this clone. As DNA, the CDR3 is TGTGCCAGCAGCGGAGGGACTAGCGGGAGGGAGCTGTTTTTT. As protein: CASSGGTSGRELFF. The chain employs TRBV9 and TRBJ2-2; the match to TRBD2 covers 13 bases. The V gene end was trimmed by 3 bases and the J gene end by 9 bases; junction bases not matched to a gene: 2. The length of the CDR3 is 14 residues. Germline CDR1 SGDLS, CDR2 YYNGEE.

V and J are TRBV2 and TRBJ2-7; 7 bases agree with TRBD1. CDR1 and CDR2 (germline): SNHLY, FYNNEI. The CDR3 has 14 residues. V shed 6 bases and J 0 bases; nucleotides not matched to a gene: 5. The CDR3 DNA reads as TGTGCCAGCAGCGTCGGACAGGACTCCTACGAGCAGTACTTC. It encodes CASSVGQDSYEQYF. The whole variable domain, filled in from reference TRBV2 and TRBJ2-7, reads EPEVTQTPSHQVTQMGQEVILRCVPISNHLYFYWYRQILGQKVEFLVSFYNNEISEKSEIFDDQFSVERPDGSNFTLKIRSTKLEDSAMYFCASSVGQDSYEQYFGPGTRLTVT.

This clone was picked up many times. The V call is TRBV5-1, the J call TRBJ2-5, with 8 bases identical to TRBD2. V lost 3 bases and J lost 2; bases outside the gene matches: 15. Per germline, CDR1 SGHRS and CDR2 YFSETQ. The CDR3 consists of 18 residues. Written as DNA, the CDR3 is TGCGCCAGCAGCTCATCCCTAGCGGGTCAGTTTGTACAAGAGACCCAGTACTTC. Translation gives CASSSSLAGQFVQETQYF.

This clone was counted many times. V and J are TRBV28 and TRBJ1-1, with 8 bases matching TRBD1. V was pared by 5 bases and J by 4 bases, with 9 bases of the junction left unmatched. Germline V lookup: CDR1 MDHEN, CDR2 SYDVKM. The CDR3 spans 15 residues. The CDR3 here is CASSHGQGAVTEAFF. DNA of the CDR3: TGTGCCAGCAGTCACGGACAGGGCGCGGTCACTGAAGCTTTCTTT.

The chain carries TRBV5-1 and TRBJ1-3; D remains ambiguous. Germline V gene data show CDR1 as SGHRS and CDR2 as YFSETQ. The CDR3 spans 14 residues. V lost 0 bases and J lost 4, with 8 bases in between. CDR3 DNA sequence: TGCGCCAGCAGCTTGGAACCGACGGGAAACACCATATATTTT. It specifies CASSLEPTGNTIYF.